The 24 T cell receptor beta chains listed next were all sequenced from one sample in a study of T cell responses to AZD1222 COVID-19 vaccine. Here immunoSEQ multiplex PCR was the method, and the copy in TCRdb shows in-frame clones only, minus some. The sample has 140,000 to 150,000 clones; 85% to 95% are singletons. The sequencing used peripheral blood, collected on day 0 of AZD1222 vaccination. These receptors all stem from an adult in good health.

The chain recombines TRBV18 with TRBJ1-1; weak D call: TRBD1 (6 bases). Germline-derived CDR1 and CDR2 are KGHSH and LQKENI. This CDR3 is built from 14 residues. With 0 bases removed from V and 4 bases from J, the gap between germline ends came to 9 bases. CDR3 nucleotide sequence: TGTGCCAGCTCACCACCCACAGGGTCCACTGAAGCTTTCTTT. This encodes CASSPPTGSTEAFF.

This clone was seen more than once but under ten times. This chain connects TRBV4-2 to TRBJ2-1; possible D gene TRBD2, 5 bases. Germline-derived CDR1 and CDR2 are LGHNA and YNFKEQ. Deletions cut 0 bases from V and 5 bases from J, with 20 bases between. CDR3 length: 18 residues. CDR3 sequence reads: CASSQEIFDYLGNNEQFF. CDR3 nucleotide sequence: TGTGCCAGCAGCCAAGAAATTTTCGACTACCTAGGAAACAATGAGCAGTTCTTC.

The V and J genes are TRBV19 and TRBJ1-3; D remains ambiguous. CDR1 LNHDA and CDR2 SQIVND come from the germline V gene (reference sequence). The CDR3 length is 12 residues. Trimming shortened V by 7 bases and J by 4 bases, and 8 bases separated the two germline ends. The CDR3 spells CASTKEGNTIYF. The CDR3 DNA follows: TGTGCCAGTACTAAGGAGGGAAACACCATATATTTT.

The chain carries TRBV6-4 and TRBJ1-5; a possible D gene is TRBD1 (5 bases). Per germline, CDR1 MRHNA and CDR2 SNTAGT. The V end lost 0 bases, the J end lost 6 bases, and 12 bases lay between the germline ends. The CDR3 is 15 residues long. CDR3 nucleotides: TGTGCCAGCAGTGACTCTAGCGGGGGAGGTCAGCCCCAGCATTTT. It specifies CASSDSSGGGQPQHF.

This chain connects TRBV19 to TRBJ1-5, with D possibly matching TRBD1 (6 bases). Trimming removed 5 bases at V and 8 bases at J, with 16 bases between. Germline CDR1 reads LNHDA; CDR2 reads SQIVND (reference sequence). The CDR3 runs 14 residues. For the CDR3, the DNA is TGTGCCAGTAGTCCCCGAGGGGGTATTAAGCCCCAGCATTTT. This encodes CASSPRGGIKPQHF.

The V gene is TRBV3-1 (or the pseudogene TRBV3-2), the J gene TRBJ1-6; unclear D gene. V was trimmed by 1 base and J by 3 bases, leaving 4 bases between them. CDR1 is LGHDT, CDR2 YNNKEL, per germline (reference sequence). The CDR3 is 14 residues long. CDR3 DNA: TGTGCCAGCAGCCAAGGCAACTATAATTCACCCCTCCACTTT. This translates into CASSQGNYNSPLHF.

The chain combines TRBV3-1 (or the pseudogene TRBV3-2) with TRBJ1-4; the D gene is possibly TRBD1 (5 bases). Trimming pared 4 bases from V and 5 bases from J, leaving 11 bases between. Germline CDR1 reads LGHDT; CDR2 reads YNNKEL (reference sequence). This CDR3 spans 14 amino acids. The CDR3 DNA reads TGTGCCAGCAGCCCTGGGGGGTCCAATGAAAAACTGTTTTTT. Translating gives CASSPGGSNEKLFF.

As concerns this clone: One end of the junction is discordant with germline, which a read error may explain. The J gene is TRBJ1-2, the V gene TRBV18; TRBD1 is a possible D gene (6 bases). The CDR3 has 13 amino acids. From germline, CDR1 is KGHSH and CDR2 LQKENI. The CDR3 spells CASSPDEQGRVFF. In DNA, the CDR3 is TGTGCCAGCTCACCGGACGAACAGGGAAGGGTCTTCTTC. The full variable domain, its missing parts supplied by reference TRBV18 and TRBJ1-2, is NAGVMQNPRHLVRRRGQEARLRCSPMKGHSHVYWYRQLPEEGLKFMVYLQKENIIDESGMPKERFSAEFPKEGPSILRIQQVVRGDSAAYFCASSPDEQGRVFFGSGTRLTVV.

V gene TRBV10-3 combines with J gene TRBJ1-6, with D unclear. V lost 7 bases, J lost 4 bases, and 8 bases lay in between. The germline V gene has CDR1 ENHRY and CDR2 SYGVKD. This CDR3 spans 13 amino acids. This CDR3 reads CAIKGSYNSPLHF. The DNA of the CDR3 is TGTGCCATCAAGGGCAGTTATAATTCACCCCTCCACTTT.

The chain recombines TRBV19 with TRBJ1-3, with unresolved D. Germline V gives CDR1 LNHDA, CDR2 SQIVND (reference sequence). The CDR3 loop spans 14 amino acids. V lost 4 bases to trimming and J lost 2 bases, with 9 bases between them. The CDR3 protein is CASSTHQTGNTIYF. The CDR3 DNA reads TGTGCCAGTAGTACACACCAAACTGGAAACACCATATATTTT.

The V call is TRBV6-2 or TRBV6-3, the J call TRBJ2-7; a possible D gene is TRBD1 (6 bases). This CDR3 has 11 amino acids. Trimming left V 5 bases short and J 6 bases short, with 8 bases between. CDR1 is MNHEY and CDR2 is SVGEGT in the germline V gene. The CDR3 loop reads CASSNRVEQYF. DNA of the CDR3: TGTGCCAGCAGTAACAGGGTCGAGCAGTACTTC.

This chain uses TRBV19 with TRBJ2-7, with D possibly matching TRBD2 (5 bases). Germline V lookup: CDR1 LNHDA, CDR2 SQIVND (reference sequence). The CDR3 is 12 amino acids. Trimming removed 5 bases from V and 7 bases from J, with 12 bases in between. The CDR3 is CASSYAGQEQYF. For the CDR3, the DNA is TGTGCCAGTAGTTACGCGGGTCAGGAGCAGTACTTC.

This chain links TRBV19 with TRBJ1-1; 7 bases are a match to TRBD1. V gave up 5 bases and J gave up 5 bases; unmatched junction bases: 5. CDR1 LNHDA and CDR2 SQIVND come from the germline V gene (reference sequence). The CDR3 contains 13 residues. CDR3 in DNA: TGTGCCAGTAGTTCCACGGACAGGACTGAAGCTTTCTTT. Amino acid sequence: CASSSTDRTEAFF.

The J gene is TRBJ2-5, the V gene TRBV30; D ambiguous. The CDR3 extends over 12 amino acids. The germline V and J ends were trimmed by 1 base and 3 bases, with 6 bases remaining between them. Germline lookup yields CDR1 GTSNPN and CDR2 SVGIG (reference sequence). The CDR3 DNA reads as TGTGCCTGGAGTGGGGTTGAAGAGACCCAGTACTTC. This encodes CAWSGVEETQYF.

The chain recombines TRBV30 with TRBJ2-1; D might be TRBD2 (7 bases). This CDR3 comprises 13 residues. From germline, CDR1 is GTSNPN and CDR2 SVGIG (reference sequence). Deletions cut 5 bases from V and 3 bases from J, with 11 bases between. The CDR3 sequence is CAWAGAIYNEQFF. The DNA for the CDR3 is TGTGCCTGGGCGGGGGCCATCTACAATGAGCAGTTCTTC.

V gene TRBV7-9 combines with J gene TRBJ2-2; D is undetermined. With 8 bases removed from V and 1 base from J, the gap between germline ends came to 14 bases. The CDR3 contains 15 residues. CDR1 is SEHNR, CDR2 FQNEAQ, per germline (reference sequence). The CDR3 sequence is CASFKSRGNTGELFF. In DNA form, the CDR3 reads TGTGCCAGCTTTAAGTCCCGCGGGAACACCGGGGAGCTGTTTTTT.

The chain uses TRBV27 and TRBJ2-1; D is perhaps TRBD1 or TRBD2 (5 bases each). Germline V CDR1 and CDR2: MNHEY, SMNVEV (reference sequence). The length of the CDR3 is 14 residues. Trimming shortened V by 5 bases and J by 8 bases, and 16 bases separated the two germline ends. The CDR3 loop is CASSGGSFSHEQFF. As DNA, the CDR3 is TGTGCCAGCAGTGGGGGTTCCTTCAGCCATGAGCAGTTCTTC.

The chain combines TRBV4-1 with TRBJ2-2, with TRBD1 matching over 8 bases. The CDR3 consists of 16 residues. The V segment lost 3 bases and the J segment 8 bases; nucleotides outside the gene matches: 11. Looked up from germline, CDR1 is MGHRA and CDR2 is YSYEKL. The CDR3 DNA follows: TGCGCCAGCAGCCAGGGGGACAGGAGGGAAGGAGGGGAGCTGTTTTTT. Translating gives CASSQGDRREGGELFF.

The J gene is TRBJ2-7, the V gene TRBV7-9, with a weak D call TRBD1 (5 bases). This CDR3 is 15 amino acids long. V dropped 5 bases and J dropped 2 bases, with 16 bases sitting between them. Germline-derived CDR1 and CDR2 are SEHNR and FQNEAQ (reference sequence). The CDR3 loop is CASSPPGIGTYEQYF. In nucleotides, the CDR3 is TGTGCCAGCAGCCCGCCAGGGATTGGGACCTACGAGCAGTACTTC.

This clone was counted between two and nine times. CDR3 coding DNA: TGTGCCAGCACCCTGACGGTTGGAGGACCCTACGAGCAGTACTTC. Translation gives CASTLTVGGPYEQYF. The chain has TRBV27 and TRBJ2-7, with D possibly TRBD2 on 5 matching bases. The length of the CDR3 is 15 residues. The V end lost 7 bases, the J end lost 2 bases, and 18 bases lay between the germline ends. The germline gives CDR1 MNHEY, CDR2 SMNVEV (reference sequence).

The chain joins TRBV10-1 to TRBJ2-7, with 7 bases lining up with TRBD1. CDR1 is WNHNN and CDR2 is SYGVQD in the germline V gene (reference sequence). J lost 3 bases, V lost 2 bases, and 7 bases had no gene match. This CDR3 has 15 amino acids. CDR3 nucleotide sequence: TGCGCCAGCAGTGAGCCGCGAAGACAGGGCTACGAGCAGTACTTC. It translates to CASSEPRRQGYEQYF.

The chain uses TRBV4-1 and TRBJ1-6; no firm D call. In germline, CDR1 is MGHRA, CDR2 YSYEKL. Trimming shortened V by 4 bases and J by 7 bases, and 11 bases separated the two germline ends. CDR3 length: 14 residues. CDR3: CASSPWTGNSPLHF. Here the CDR3 DNA reads TGCGCCAGCAGCCCTTGGACGGGGAATTCACCCCTCCACTTT.

This clone was detected once. This chain joins TRBV4-1 and TRBJ1-1; 7 nucleotides align to TRBD1. The V and J ends lost 3 bases and 3 bases, in that order; junction bases with no gene match: 7. This CDR3 spans 15 amino acids. Germline V gene data show CDR1 as MGHRA and CDR2 as YSYEKL. The CDR3 nucleotides read TGCGCCAGCAGCCACCCATCCGGGACAGACACTGAAGCTTTCTTT. It encodes CASSHPSGTDTEAFF.

J is TRBJ1-5 and V is TRBV28; possibly TRBD1 for D (6 bases). Trimming stripped 3 bases from V and 0 bases from J, with 9 bases between. Per germline, CDR1 MDHEN and CDR2 SYDVKM. The CDR3 has 15 residues. CDR3 DNA: TGTGCCAGCAGTTTTACAGGGATTAGCAATCAGCCCCAGCATTTT. Its translation is CASSFTGISNQPQHF.